This TCR beta chain was identified in a study of T cell repertoires in ileal Crohn's disease. Study-level background: About half received postoperative treatment, some ten with thiopurines and 15 to 20 anti-TNF.

The study's findings and limits: High-frequency clones were more common in sorted CD8 than CD4 cells.

Note on this clone: Its antigen is undetermined.

V dropped 0 bases and J dropped 5 bases, with 10 bases sitting between them. Germline CDR1 reads MGHDK; CDR2 reads SYGVNS. This CDR3 is built from 14 residues. Assay: immunoSEQ multiplex PCR; the TCRdb copy retains only in-frame clones and omits some. The repertoire has around 6,200 clones, roughly three quarters of them found once; the top ten carry roughly 15%. Sequencing input: ileal tissue. This chain joins TRBV25-1 and TRBJ1-1; D might be TRBD1 (5 bases). This TCR came from an adult with Crohn's disease. The CDR3, as DNA: TGTGCCAGCAGTGAATATGGGGGAGGAACTGAAGCTTTCTTT. Its protein is CASSEYGGGTEAFF.